Each of the 3 T cell receptor beta chains below was sequenced from the same sample in a study of blood T cell repertoires in COVID-19 (TCRdb year 2020). The library came from the immunoSEQ multiplex PCR assay. The immuneACCESS repertoire file appears here via TCRdb, limited to in-frame rearrangements. These files lack a portion of the clones; in checked studies, under half of the deficit traces to unresolved V genes, and the cause of the others is not known. Across this sample there are under 200,000 clones, with 65% to 85% seen only once. The biggest ten clones account for around 15% of the sample. What was sequenced was peripheral blood. All receptors come from a man aged 55-75 years with active or convalescent COVID-19.

This clone was seen a single time. V usage is TRBV2 and J usage is TRBJ2-7; D is uncertain. The V end lost 6 bases, the J end lost 3 bases, and 3 bases lay between the germline ends. The germline V gene encodes CDR1 SNHLY and CDR2 FYNNEI. This CDR3 is built from 10 residues. The CDR3 spells CASSNYEQYF. In nucleotides, the CDR3 is TGTGCCAGCAGCAACTACGAGCAGTACTTC.

This clone was counted once. V usage is TRBV6-5 and J usage is TRBJ2-7, with TRBD2 identical over 13 bases. The CDR3 runs to 14 residues. The germline CDR1 and CDR2 sequences are MNHEY and SVGAGI. Losses at the gene ends were 6 bases for V and 6 bases for J; bases not matched to a gene: 5. CDR3 bases: TGTGCCAGCAGCGCCGGACTAGCGGGAGCCGAGCAGTACTTC. Its translation is CASSAGLAGAEQYF.

The CDR3 sequence is CASGRELDTQYF. CDR3 nucleotide sequence: TGTGCCAGCGGGAGGGAGTTAGATACGCAGTATTTT. The rearrangement links TRBV3-1 (or the pseudogene TRBV3-2) to TRBJ2-3; 7 bases line up with TRBD2. V trimming: 8 bases; J trimming: 5 bases; junction bases outside the gene matches: 4. Germline CDR1 is LGHDT and CDR2 is YNNKEL (reference sequence). The CDR3 is 12 amino acids.